The sample holds a few counts of the clone carrying this T cell receptor (beta chain). What it binds is not known. V trimming: 6 bases; J trimming: 0 bases; junction bases outside the gene matches: 15. Per germline, CDR1 SGHTA and CDR2 FQGNSA. The CDR3 totals 18 residues. The data originate from a study of T-cell memory formation after mild COVID-19. General study results and limits: Proof of SARS-CoV-2 specificity was absent for the second-wave clones that crested on day 37. The CD4+ clones that contracted clustered mainly within CM and EM, and the CD8+ clones concentrated in EMRA.

TCRdb re-called the 5' RACE reads with MiXCR, one entry per CDR3 protein. This repertoire shows about 55,000 distinct CDR3 sequences, around 9.5% found once; its top ten account for roughly 1.2%. The sample consisted of PBMCs or a T cell subset sorted from them (not recorded which). The chain uses TRBV7-2 and TRBJ1-2; 8 nucleotides align to TRBD1. The receptor's source is a man aged 18 to 29 who had mild COVID-19 (a few samples of this study predate the infection). Cell type and time point are not known. The CDR3 region is CASRDRVRSIWANYGYTF. CDR3 coding DNA: TGTGCCAGCAGGGACAGGGTACGAAGCATCTGGGCTAACTATGGCTACACCTTC.